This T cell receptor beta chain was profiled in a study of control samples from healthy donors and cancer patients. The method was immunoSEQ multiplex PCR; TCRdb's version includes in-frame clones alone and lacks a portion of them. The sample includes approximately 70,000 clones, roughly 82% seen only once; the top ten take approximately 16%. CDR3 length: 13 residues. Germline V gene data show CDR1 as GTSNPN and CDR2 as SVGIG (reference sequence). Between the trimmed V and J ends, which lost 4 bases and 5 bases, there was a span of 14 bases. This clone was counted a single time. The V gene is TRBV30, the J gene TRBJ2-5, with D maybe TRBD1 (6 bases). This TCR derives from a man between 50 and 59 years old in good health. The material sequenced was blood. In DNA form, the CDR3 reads TGTGCCTGGACCATGACAGGACCGGAGACCCAGTACTTC. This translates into CAWTMTGPETQYF.